Listed here is a single T cell receptor (beta chain). Its antigen specificity is not known. Qualities for individual bases were not recorded, and no much larger clone is one base off. The cohort consisted of 600 to 700 healthy bone marrow donors. At the time of sampling, all cohort members were nominally healthy, though unrecorded immune exposures were likely present. The donor was CMV seropositive and belonged to the group of 250 to 300 seropositive cohort members. Each donor provided a peripheral blood sample, and peripheral blood mononuclear cells were used for TCR beta sequencing. The Qiagen DNeasy Blood Extraction Kit was used to extract genomic DNA from the blood cell samples. The data were obtained in a study of cytomegalovirus exposure and HLA in healthy donors (dated by TCRdb to 2015 to 2018). As for the study more broadly: In an earlier analysis of several hundred of the donors, approximately 300 Gb of sequence data and 100 million or so unique TCR beta sequences from roughly 190 million T cells were reported. Because of strong linkage in the cohort, roughly five DR-DQ haplotypes were treated as single units for association and clustering. Every discovery cohort repertoire had been produced on one sequencing platform. In an earlier analysis of a few hundred of the donors, high-throughput TCR beta sequencing was used to judge whether each TCR beta V gene segment behaved as functional or pseudogenic. In addition to the first cohort of roughly 700 subjects, a separate validation cohort of under 150 different subjects was used. Donor age, sex, ethnicity and CMV serostatus were collected together with the repertoire data. Of the 350 to 450 genotyped donors, less than 90% were placed in the genetic ancestry cluster associated with self-reported Caucasian donors. About 300 gigabases of sequencing data and approximately 84 million unique TCR sequences were included in an early release covering over 600 HLA-typed donors. Typing coverage varied by locus: roughly 620-640 donors for A, B, C, DRB1 and DQB1; approximately 500 for DQA1; about 570 for DPA1; around 450 for DPB1. The later analysis used no new phenotypic data to find candidate immune exposures, relying instead on TCR beta sequences and their occurrence across donors. To predict cytomegalovirus infection status, the study combined high-throughput TCR immunosequencing, statistical association of individual TCRs with disease status, and machine learning. The study used immunosequencing to profile the T cell repertoires of 670 or so subjects and linked those repertoires to cytomegalovirus serostatus. A later analysis re-examined previously published TCR beta repertoires from about 670 donors and added high-resolution HLA genotyping to investigate patterns of TCR occurrence. The study was designed to test whether signatures of past pathogen exposure could be identified by cataloging public T cell receptors. HLA typing covered class I and class II loci at four-digit resolution. On average, 235,054 unique TCR beta nucleotide sequences were sequenced per donor among roughly 430 genotyped donors of the cohort, with 15% to 20% of those sequences being non-productive. A later genetic analysis used genome-wide SNP genotypes for about three fifths of the 666 donors, treating that subset as a discovery cohort. General findings and caveats noted by the study authors: In a later analysis, most CMV-associated TCR beta chains were found to appear HLA-restricted, with HLA associations seemingly driven largely by CMV exposure. A cluster of highly shared sequence variants was judged likely to represent a technical artifact of the sequencing pipeline. The study gave a list of more than 150 TCR beta chains associated with cytomegalovirus. Most TCR sequences were observed very rarely across donors, whereas some public TCRs were present in many individuals. This cohort had only TCR beta chains sequenced, and the lack of alpha or paired-chain data limited which features could be detected. At a false discovery rate of 0.05, a later analysis linked some 17,000 TCR beta sequences to specific HLA alleles. In a later genetic analysis, a missense DCLRE1C variant was associated with V-gene and J-gene trimming of TCR beta chains, and the association was replicated in an independent cohort. For the cohort, immune exposure information was limited to CMV serostatus. When HLA alleles, especially DR and DQ, strongly co-occurred, TCR associations were difficult to assign to individual alleles. In a later analysis, several top co-occurrence clusters were reported to appear linked to parvovirus B19, influenza, CMV and Epstein-Barr virus. Correlated functional status among segregating V segments might be attributable to linkage disequilibrium, but an unknown experimental factor could not be ruled out. The 87-base-pair reads could not distinguish some IMGT-functional V segments, including TRBV6-2 and TRBV6-3, so those segments were excluded. A later genetic analysis reported fewer N-insertions in productive TCRs among donors in an Asian-associated ancestry cluster than the approximately 700-donor mean. A later analysis found that HLA-associated TCR beta chains were more clonally expanded and had lower generation probabilities than equally common non-associated chains. Cytomegalovirus status was reported to be diagnosed by the classifier with high specificity and sensitivity in both the original and validation cohorts. A few of the identified cytomegalovirus-associated TCR beta chains were confirmed in vitro to be specific for cytomegalovirus antigens. Roughly uniform sequencing depth across donors was assumed in presence/absence analyses, although this assumption may not hold. In a later analysis, the rate of TCR association differed among HLA loci, with DRB1 alleles having the most associated TCRs and HLA-C alleles having the fewest. The authors suggested that the approach could potentially be extended to other disease states and immunological phenotypes. Because some donors lacked HLA typing at each locus, the association tests relied only on the typed subset. In an earlier analysis of approximately 590 of the donors, most TCR beta V segments appeared in productive rearrangements about 87% or about 30% of the time, broadly matching IMGT annotations. Because counts were too low, seventeen rarely observed V segments, including chromosome 9 orphons, were left out of the earlier analysis of about 620 of the donors. A further reported finding was that TCR beta sequences accurately predicted the HLA-A and HLA-B alleles for most subjects in the first cohort.

The method was the immunoSEQ multiplex PCR assay. A mixture of 60 forward primers for TCR Vbeta segments and 13 reverse primers for TCR Jbeta segments was used in the multiplex PCR. A multiplex PCR assay on genomic DNA amplified the CDR3 region of rearranged TCR beta genes. The Illumina HiSeq System was used to sequence the amplified TCR beta libraries as 87-base-pair reads. The authors' pipeline ran thus. A later analysis counted about 80 million unique TCR beta chains across the 670 or so repertoires, and 9.5 million to 11 million of these chains were shared by at least two donors. A nearest-neighbor algorithm error-corrected the raw reads and collapsed the reads into unique sequences, merging closely related sequences to remove PCR and sequencing errors. Alignment of CDR3 sequences to IMGT reference sequences was used to assign V, D and J gene segments. For a sequence to be retained, at least a six-nucleotide match to both a V gene segment and a J gene segment was required. A rearrangement counted as productive if the CDR3 had no stop codons and remained in frame with V and J, and every other rearrangement counted as non-productive. CDR3 was defined by IMGT convention, running from the second conserved V-encoded cysteine to the conserved J-encoded phenylalanine. The earlier analysis of around 640 of the donors excluded sequences that lacked an unambiguous match to a single V gene segment. An earlier analysis of roughly 590 of the donors called V segments functional above 56.7% productive rearrangements and segregating when the between-donor standard deviation exceeded 5%. A statistical classification framework was built to diagnose cytomegalovirus status from the catalog of TCR beta chain sequences. V and J gene assignment, in a later analysis, came from comparing TCR nucleotide sequences with IMGT/GENE-DB human TR gene sequences. In a later analysis, CDR3 sequences and most-parsimonious VDJ recombination scenarios were assigned using the TCRdist pipeline. In a later analysis, each TCR beta chain was defined by its CDR3 amino acid sequence together with its V-gene family, and reads without a unique V-gene family were excluded. To address suspected cross-contamination and a sequencing artifact, a later analysis removed 550 to 750 highly shared, low-generation-probability nucleotide sequences. In a later analysis, a clonal expansion index was calculated for each public chain from normalized within-repertoire ranks of inferred template counts. A later analysis computed generation probabilities with a VDJ recombination model fitted to out-of-frame rearrangements, and checked the results against IGoR. In a later analysis, hypergeometric tests were used to score TCR-TCR, TCR-HLA and TCR-CMV co-occurrence, with a repertoire-size bias correction applied to TCR pairs. False discovery rates were estimated in a later analysis by permuting HLA or CMV assignments 20 times. In a later analysis, co-occurring TCRs were grouped using DBSCAN, and TCRdist sequence similarity was added for clustering within HLA-allele-positive subsets. Repertoires with fewer than 30,000 or more than 120,000 public chains, plus five repertoires with anomalous nucleotide sharing, were excluded from co-occurrence clustering. TCRdb obtained this table from immuneACCESS and retained in-frame rearrangements with V and J assigned. These tables miss some clones; where compared with another copy, unresolved V genes account for less than half of the shortfall, and the remainder is unexplained. The DNA gave D and trimming, while V, J and clone size come from that table. The sample table lists about 150,000 clones, roughly four fifths of them with a count of one. Clones ranked in the top ten supply approximately 8.1% of the sample.

Taken from cysteine to phenylalanine, the CDR3 has 19 residues. Only the CDR3 part of the read is kept: 57 bases, read in frame from the first base. The germline V gene yields SGHRS for CDR1 and YFSETQ for CDR2. Relative to germline, V is missing 0 bases and J is missing 3 bases, with 12 bases of the junction outside any gene match. The specimen sequenced was PBMCs. The origin of this receptor is a woman in her forties or fifties in good health and CMV-seropositive. The V gene is TRBV5-1 and the J gene is TRBJ2-6, with 7 bases matching TRBD1. For the CDR3, the sequence is CASSLGSTGPPFGANVLTF. In nucleotide form, the sequence is TGCGCCAGCAGCTTGGGTTCGACAGGGCCCCCTTTTGGGGCCAACGTCCTGACTTTC.